A selection of T cell receptor beta chains follows, all from one sample in a study of identical twins. MiXCR was run by TCRdb on the 5' RACE reads, yielding one entry per CDR3 protein. In the table there are fewer than 500,000 distinct CDR3 sequences, approximately 15% of which are singletons. These same records also appear under a second study, on yellow fever vaccine responses in identical twins.

Input material: CD4+ T cells sorted from blood. These receptors originate from a woman between 18 and 29 years old in good health. Both conserved end residues are part of each CDR3. The D gene is left open where the match is weak. Clone size is stated in some rows and not others, as once, few, many or a class when expanded.

TRBV28	TRBJ2-5	-	TRBD1	CASSLPRGPLKTQYF	TGTGCCAGCAGTTTACCCAGGGGGCCGCTGAAGACCCAGTACTTC
TRBV7-2	TRBJ1-2	few	TRBD1	CASSLGTGIYGYTF	TGTGCCAGCAGCTTGGGGACAGGGATCTATGGCTACACCTTC
TRBV24-1	TRBJ2-1	-	-	CATPPRRGEAYGSPHNEQFF	TGTGCCACCCCCCCCAGACGGGGCGAGGCATACGGTAGTCCCCACAATGAGCAGTTCTTC
TRBV12-3/TRBV12-4	TRBJ1-2	-	-	CASSLTEDGYTF	TGTGCCAGCAGTTTAACCGAGGATGGCTACACCTTC
TRBV12-3/TRBV12-4	TRBJ1-1	many	-	CASIQGSGSIGTEAFF	TGTGCCAGCATCCAGGGGTCGGGTTCGATTGGCACTGAAGCTTTCTTT
TRBV12-3/TRBV12-4	TRBJ2-1	many	TRBD2	CASSFGRGVNYEQFF	TGTGCCAGCAGTTTTGGGCGGGGGGTTAACTATGAGCAGTTCTTC
TRBV5-4	TRBJ1-1	-	-	CASSLEVGNTEAFF	TGTGCCAGCAGCTTGGAGGTGGGGAACACTGAAGCTTTCTTT
TRBV20-1	TRBJ2-1	few	-	CSANRGDLNEQFF	TGCAGTGCTAACCGGGGAGACCTTAATGAGCAGTTCTTC
TRBV28	TRBJ2-7	-	-	CASSSHRVEQYF	TGTGCCAGCAGTTCCCACAGGGTCGAGCAGTACTTC
TRBV27	TRBJ2-1	few	TRBD2	CASSVPGLAGVREQFF	TGTGCCAGCAGTGTCCCGGGACTAGCGGGAGTACGGGAGCAGTTCTTC
TRBV20-1	TRBJ2-7	-	TRBD2	CSAHQLTSGQYEQYF	TGCAGTGCTCACCAGCTAACTAGCGGACAATACGAGCAGTACTTC
TRBV5-6	TRBJ2-3	-	-	CASSLVGRVITDTQYF	TGTGCCAGCAGCTTGGTGGGCAGGGTGATCACAGATACGCAGTATTTT
TRBV18	TRBJ2-1	few	TRBD2	CASSPLVTSAYNEQFF	TGTGCCAGCTCACCACTGGTGACTAGCGCCTACAATGAGCAGTTCTTC
TRBV5-1	TRBJ2-1	many	-	CASSLGRNLDDEQFF	TGCGCCAGCAGCTTGGGTAGGAATCTGGACGATGAGCAGTTCTTC
TRBV20-1	TRBJ2-2	few	-	CSARAGPNTGELFF	TGCAGTGCTAGAGCGGGTCCGAACACCGGGGAGCTGTTTTTT
TRBV5-1	TRBJ2-3	few	TRBD1	CASSLGDRGTNTDTQYF	TGCGCCAGCAGCTTGGGAGACAGGGGTACGAACACAGATACGCAGTATTTT
TRBV20-1	TRBJ2-7	-	TRBD2	CSARGTSGKIEDEQYF	TGCAGTGCTAGAGGGACTAGCGGGAAGATTGAGGACGAGCAGTACTTC
TRBV29-1	TRBJ1-2	many	-	CSASFFYGYTF	TGCAGCGCCTCTTTCTTCTATGGCTACACCTTC
TRBV15	TRBJ1-5	-	-	CATSVRWVAGASNQPQHF	TGTGCCACCAGCGTAAGGTGGGTGGCGGGGGCATCCAATCAGCCCCAGCATTTT
TRBV7-2	TRBJ2-5	-	TRBD2	CASSSGLAGTTQYF	TGTGCCAGCAGCTCGGGACTAGCGGGGACGACCCAGTACTTC
TRBV19	TRBJ2-2	few	TRBD1	CASSISDRVAGELFF	TGTGCCAGTAGTATTTCAGACAGGGTCGCCGGGGAGCTGTTTTTT
TRBV5-1	TRBJ2-5	-	-	CASSLGRGLETQYF	TGCGCCAGCAGCTTGGGTCGGGGGCTGGAGACCCAGTACTTC
TRBV29-1	TRBJ2-5	few	TRBD2	CSVEAPWGGGPGETQYF	TGCAGCGTTGAAGCCCCCTGGGGGGGAGGGCCGGGAGAGACCCAGTACTTC
TRBV24-1	TRBJ2-3	-	-	CATSVGGQDTQYF	TGTGCCACCAGTGTTGGGGGCCAAGATACGCAGTATTTT
TRBV29-1	TRBJ2-7	-	TRBD1	CSVDHRDRGSYEQYF	TGCAGCGTCGACCACCGGGACAGGGGGTCCTACGAGCAGTACTTC
TRBV20-1	TRBJ2-1	-	TRBD2	CSARAGTSGYNEQFF	TGCAGTGCTAGAGCCGGGACTAGCGGATACAATGAGCAGTTCTTC
TRBV4-3	TRBJ2-1	-	TRBD1	CASSQDYDRGLPYEQFF	TGCGCCAGCAGCCAAGATTACGACAGGGGTCTCCCGTATGAGCAGTTCTTC
TRBV12-5	TRBJ1-1	-	-	CASGLVPGHTEAFF	TGTGCTAGTGGTTTGGTACCGGGTCACACTGAAGCTTTCTTT
TRBV28	TRBJ1-1	few	-	CATRTEKNTEAFF	TGTGCCACCAGGACAGAGAAGAACACTGAAGCTTTCTTT
TRBV11-2	TRBJ1-2	few	-	CASSLDRDHGYTF	TGTGCCAGCAGCTTAGACCGGGACCATGGCTACACCTTC
TRBV6-5	TRBJ2-7	-	-	CASSYGPTYEQYF	TGTGCCAGCAGTTATGGCCCTACCTACGAGCAGTACTTC
TRBV7-8	TRBJ2-1	few	-	CASSLPKSNYNEQFF	TGTGCATCCTCCCTTCCGAAGTCCAACTACAATGAGCAGTTCTTC
TRBV30	TRBJ2-7	-	-	CAWSVLGEKQYF	TGTGCCTGGAGTGTACTCGGGGAAAAGCAGTACTTC
TRBV12-3/TRBV12-4	TRBJ2-2	-	-	CASSLAPAPELFF	TGTGCCAGCAGTTTAGCGCCAGCCCCGGAGCTGTTTTTT
TRBV30	TRBJ2-1	-	TRBD2	CAWSIGKRETNEQFF	TGTGCCTGGAGTATCGGTAAGCGGGAGACCAATGAGCAGTTCTTC
TRBV20-1	TRBJ1-5	many	-	CSARFQLGQPQHF	TGCAGTGCTAGATTCCAGCTTGGTCAGCCCCAGCATTTT
TRBV6-1	TRBJ2-7	-	TRBD2	CASRTLAGADYEQYF	TGTGCCAGCAGGACCCTAGCGGGAGCAGACTACGAGCAGTACTTC
TRBV14	TRBJ1-6	-	-	CASSRAHNSPLHF	TGTGCCAGCAGCCGTGCCCACAATTCACCCCTCCACTTT
TRBV28	TRBJ1-1	-	-	CASSLPRTTEAFF	TGTGCCAGCAGTTTACCCAGGACCACTGAAGCTTTCTTT
TRBV20-1	TRBJ2-1	few	-	CSGIRDYEQFF	TGCAGTGGAATCAGGGACTATGAGCAGTTCTTC
TRBV29-1	TRBJ2-1	many	-	CSVGSEMLGRVRSEQFF	TGCAGCGTCGGGAGCGAGATGTTGGGCAGAGTACGGTCCGAGCAGTTCTTC
TRBV20-1	TRBJ1-6	-	-	CSADTLEGFSPLHF	TGCAGTGCTGACACCCTTGAGGGCTTTTCACCCCTCCACTTT
TRBV11-2	TRBJ1-1	many	-	CASSRGRNTEAFF	TGTGCCAGCAGTAGGGGAAGGAACACTGAAGCTTTCTTT
TRBV7-2	TRBJ2-3	-	-	CASSLWQGTDTQYF	TGTGCCAGCAGCTTATGGCAGGGCACAGATACGCAGTATTTT
TRBV3-1	TRBJ1-5	many	TRBD1	CASSHTDRDNQPQHF	TGTGCCAGCAGCCACACCGACAGGGACAATCAGCCCCAGCATTTT
TRBV6-2/TRBV6-3	TRBJ2-1	-	TRBD1	CASSKTGGSYNEQFF	TGTGCCAGCAGCAAAACAGGGGGTTCCTACAATGAGCAGTTCTTC
TRBV5-1	TRBJ2-7	few	-	CASSLSDRRGGSYEQYF	TGCGCCAGCAGCTTGTCGGACAGGCGGGGCGGAAGCTACGAGCAGTACTTC
TRBV20-1	TRBJ2-7	few	TRBD1	CSARSDRDEQYF	TGCAGTGCTAGGTCGGACAGGGACGAGCAGTACTTC
TRBV5-1	TRBJ2-7	-	-	CASSLSSLGLSYEQYF	TGCGCCAGCAGCTTGTCCTCCCTCGGTCTCTCCTACGAGCAGTACTTC
TRBV20-1	TRBJ2-3	-	TRBD2	CSARDPTSGRDTQYF	TGCAGTGCTAGAGACCCTACTAGCGGGAGAGATACGCAGTATTTT
TRBV28	TRBJ2-1	-	TRBD2	CASRTFLKRGGRGSYNEQFF	TGTGCCAGCAGGACCTTTTTGAAGCGGGGGGGCCGAGGCTCCTACAATGAGCAGTTCTTC
TRBV12-3/TRBV12-4	TRBJ1-4	-	TRBD1	CASSLGGQGRAKLFF	TGTGCCAGCAGTTTAGGGGGACAGGGGCGGGCAAAACTGTTTTTT
TRBV4-2	TRBJ2-2	few	TRBD2	CASSQTSGANTGELFF	TGTGCCAGCAGCCAGACGAGCGGGGCGAACACCGGGGAGCTGTTTTTT
TRBV5-1	TRBJ2-1	few	-	CASSLADRDEQFF	TGCGCCAGCAGCTTGGCCGATCGGGATGAGCAGTTCTTC
TRBV7-2	TRBJ2-1	many	-	CASSLVPNEQFF	TGTGCCAGCAGCTTAGTACCCAATGAGCAGTTCTTC
TRBV29-1	TRBJ2-3	-	-	CSAGVNTDTQYF	TGCAGCGCGGGGGTCAACACAGATACGCAGTATTTT
TRBV6-1	TRBJ2-2	many	-	CASSLRAGATNTGELFF	TGTGCCAGCAGTCTCAGAGCAGGGGCTACGAACACCGGGGAGCTGTTTTTT
TRBV7-2	TRBJ2-2	few	TRBD2	CASAPLAGGRGTGELFF	TGTGCCAGTGCCCCTTTAGCGGGGGGTCGGGGCACCGGGGAGCTGTTTTTT
TRBV12-3/TRBV12-4	TRBJ2-3	few	-	CASSFRTVTDTQYF	TGTGCCAGCAGTTTTCGGACGGTTACAGATACGCAGTATTTT